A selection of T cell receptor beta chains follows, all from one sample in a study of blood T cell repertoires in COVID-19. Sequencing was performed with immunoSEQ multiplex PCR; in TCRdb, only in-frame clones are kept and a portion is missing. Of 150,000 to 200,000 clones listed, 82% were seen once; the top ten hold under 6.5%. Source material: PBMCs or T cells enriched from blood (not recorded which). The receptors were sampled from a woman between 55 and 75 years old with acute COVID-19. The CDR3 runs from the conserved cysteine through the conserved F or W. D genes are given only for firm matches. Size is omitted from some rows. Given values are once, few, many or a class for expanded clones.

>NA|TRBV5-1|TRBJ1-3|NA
TGCGCCAGCAGCCTCGCGGGTTCTGGAAACACCATATATTTT
CASSLAGSGNTIYF
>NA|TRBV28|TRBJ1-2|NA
TGTGCCATCAATACAGGAGTATCTAACTATGGCTACACCTTC
CAINTGVSNYGYTF
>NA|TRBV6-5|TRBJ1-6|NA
TGTGCCAGCAGTTACCGGGATTCACCCCTCCACTTT
CASSYRDSPLHF
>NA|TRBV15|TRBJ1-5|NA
TGTGCCACCTCCGGCAGGTTGAATAGCAATCAGCCCCAGCATTTT
CATSGRLNSNQPQHF
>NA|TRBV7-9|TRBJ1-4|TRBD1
TGTGCCAGCAGCCTAGGACAGGGGGCCTCAACTAATGAAAAACTGTTTTTT
CASSLGQGASTNEKLFF
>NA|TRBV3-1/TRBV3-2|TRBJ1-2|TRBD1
TGTGCCAGCAGAGGGACAGGGGAGGGCTACACCTTC
CASRGTGEGYTF
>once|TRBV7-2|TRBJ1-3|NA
TGTGCCAGCAGCTTAATGGCGGCAGGGAATGGAAACACCATATATTTT
CASSLMAAGNGNTIYF
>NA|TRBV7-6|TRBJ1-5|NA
TGTGCCAGCAGCTTAGTGATTAGCCCCAATCAGCCCCAGCATTTT
CASSLVISPNQPQHF
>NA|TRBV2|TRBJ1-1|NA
TGTGCCAGCAGCGTCCCGGGTCGGGCTGAAGCTTTCTTT
CASSVPGRAEAFF
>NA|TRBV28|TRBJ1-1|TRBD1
TGTGCCAGCACTCGGACAGGGAACACTGAAGCTTTCTTT
CASTRTGNTEAFF
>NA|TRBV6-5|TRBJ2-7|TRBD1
TGTGCCAGCAGCCAGGGACAGGGTTTCTCCTACGAGCAGTACTTC
CASSQGQGFSYEQYF
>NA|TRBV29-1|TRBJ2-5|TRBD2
TGCAGCGTGCGAGCGGGGTGGGGAGAGACCCAGTACTTC
CSVRAGWGETQYF
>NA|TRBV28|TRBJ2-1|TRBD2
TGTGCCAGCAGTACCAGCGGGAGGTGGAATGAGCAGTTCTTC
CASSTSGRWNEQFF
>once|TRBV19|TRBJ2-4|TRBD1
TGTGCCAGTAGTCTGGGACAGGGCCTCAACATTCAGTACTTC
CASSLGQGLNIQYF
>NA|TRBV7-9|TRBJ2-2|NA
TGTGCCAGCCAACACGCGAACACCGGGGAGCTGTTTTTT
CASQHANTGELFF
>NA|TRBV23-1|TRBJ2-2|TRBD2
TGCGCCAGCAGTCATACCGGGACTAGCGGGAGACCGAACACCGGGGAGCTGTTTTTT
CASSHTGTSGRPNTGELFF